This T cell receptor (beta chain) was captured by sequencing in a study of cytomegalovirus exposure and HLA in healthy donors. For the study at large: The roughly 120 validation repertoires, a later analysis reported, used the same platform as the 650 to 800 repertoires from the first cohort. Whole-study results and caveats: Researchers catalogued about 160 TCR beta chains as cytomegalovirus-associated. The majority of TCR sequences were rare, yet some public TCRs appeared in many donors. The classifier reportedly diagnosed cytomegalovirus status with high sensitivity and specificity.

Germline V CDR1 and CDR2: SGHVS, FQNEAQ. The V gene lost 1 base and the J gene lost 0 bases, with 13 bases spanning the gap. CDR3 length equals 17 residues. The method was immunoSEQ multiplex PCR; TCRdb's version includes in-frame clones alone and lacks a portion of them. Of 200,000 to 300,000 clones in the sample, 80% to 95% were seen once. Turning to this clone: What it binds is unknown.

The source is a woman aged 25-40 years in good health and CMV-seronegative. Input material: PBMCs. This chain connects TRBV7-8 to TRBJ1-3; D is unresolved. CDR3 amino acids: CASSLVGQLSSGNTIYF. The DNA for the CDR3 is TGTGCCAGCAGCTTAGTTGGGCAGCTTTCCTCTGGAAACACCATATATTTT. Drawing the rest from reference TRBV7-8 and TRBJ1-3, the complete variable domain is GAGVSQSPRYKVAKRGQDVALRCDPISGHVSLFWYQQALGQGPEFLTYFQNEAQLDKSGLPSDRFFAERPEGSVSTLKIQRTQQEDSAVYLCASSLVGQLSSGNTIYFGEGSWLTVV.